The 32 T cell receptor beta chains below come from one sample, sequenced in a study of shared clonotypes between healthy human individuals. Sequencing was performed with immunoSEQ multiplex PCR; in TCRdb, only in-frame clones are kept and a portion is missing. The data hold some 2.1 million clones, with 90% to 95% observed a single time. The sequencing sample was made of naive CD4+ T cells sorted from blood. Subset: CD45RA+ positively selected. These TCRs come from a man aged 18 to 29 in good health.

This sequence joins TRBV5-8 and TRBJ2-2; 14 bases match TRBD2. This CDR3 region has 18 residues. The V segment lost 2 bases and the J segment 2 bases; nucleotides outside the gene matches: 5. Germline V gene lookup returns CDR1 SGHTS and CDR2 YDEGEE. CDR3 DNA: TGTGCCAGCAGCTTCCTGACTAGCGGGAGGGAAAACACCGGGGAGCTGTTTTTT. The encoded protein is CASSFLTSGRENTGELFF.

The chain couples TRBV10-2 to TRBJ1-5, with TRBD1 matching 10 bases. The CDR3 has 15 residues. Germline CDR1 and CDR2: WSHSY and SAAADI. J gave up 6 bases and V 3 bases, and 5 bases lay outside the gene matches. CDR3 sequence (DNA): TGCGCCAGCAGTGACCTGGGACAGGGGAGTCAGCCCCAGCATTTT. It encodes CASSDLGQGSQPQHF.

The J gene is TRBJ2-3, the V gene TRBV28; a possible D gene is TRBD2 (6 bases). V was clipped by 5 bases and J by 0 bases, with 18 bases between them. This CDR3 comprises 17 residues. CDR1 MDHEN and CDR2 SYDVKM come from the germline V gene. CDR3 DNA sequence: TGTGCCAGCAGTGGAGGGGCGGGGAGAACTAGCACAGATACGCAGTATTTT. Translated, it gives CASSGGAGRTSTDTQYF.

The CDR3 DNA follows: TGTGCCAGCAGTGGGCTGGCTGGAAACACCATATATTTT. Residues: CASSGLAGNTIYF. The genes are TRBV6-1 and TRBJ1-3, with D hard to call. This CDR3 is 13 amino acids long. The germline V gene encodes CDR1 MNHNS and CDR2 SASEGT. With 4 bases removed from V and 2 bases from J, the gap between germline ends came to 6 bases.

The chain links TRBV5-4 to TRBJ2-3, with no clear D. Germline lookup yields CDR1 SGHNT and CDR2 YYREEE (reference sequence). V gave up 5 bases and J gave up 2 bases, with 6 bases separating them. The CDR3 length is 12 residues. CDR3 nucleotides: TGTGCCAGCAGTTTCCCCACAGATACGCAGTATTTT. It encodes CASSFPTDTQYF.

The rearrangement uses TRBV7-2 and TRBJ1-2; D gene ambiguous. Germline V gene sequence: CDR1 SGHTA, CDR2 FQGNSA. CDR3 length: 14 amino acids. V was clipped by 6 bases and J by 3 bases, with 14 bases between them. CDR3 sequence (DNA): TGTGCCAGCAGGGACCCTCCGGAGGACTATGGCTACACCTTC. Residues: CASRDPPEDYGYTF.

The chain couples TRBV9 to TRBJ2-5, with 8 bases aligning to TRBD2. This CDR3 is 17 amino acids long. The germline CDR1 and CDR2 sequences are SGDLS and YYNGEE. The ends lost 3 bases at V and 5 bases at J; junction bases unmatched: 15. Here the CDR3 reads CASSEGRLAKIGETQYF. Here the CDR3 DNA reads TGTGCCAGCAGCGAGGGGAGACTAGCGAAAATCGGGGAGACCCAGTACTTC.

The V call is TRBV10-2, the J call TRBJ2-1; the D gene could be TRBD1 or TRBD2 (5 bases each). There are 13 residues in the CDR3. Germline CDR1 and CDR2: WSHSY and SAAADI. With 8 bases removed from V and 3 bases from J, the gap between germline ends came to 11 bases. CDR3 DNA sequence: TGCGCCAGCCGGGACGGTGGCTACAATGAGCAGTTCTTC. Translation gives CASRDGGYNEQFF.

The rearrangement links TRBV6-6 to TRBJ1-3, with D maybe TRBD1 (6 bases). The CDR3 spans 14 residues. Trimming shortened V by 7 bases and J by 4 bases, and 14 bases separated the two germline ends. CDR1 and CDR2 from the germline V gene are MNHNY and SVGAGI (reference sequence). CDR3 protein: CASIPGGAGNTIYF. CDR3 DNA: TGTGCCAGCATCCCGGGGGGCGCGGGAAACACCATATATTTT.

The V and J genes are TRBV4-1 and TRBJ1-1; unclear D gene. The CDR3 consists of 13 residues. V shed 0 bases and J shed 1 base, with 3 bases lying between them. Germline CDR1 and CDR2: MGHRA and YSYEKL. CDR3 sequence (DNA): TGCGCCAGCAGCCAAGATACGAACACTGAAGCTTTCTTT. Amino acids: CASSQDTNTEAFF.

The chain recombines TRBV7-2 with TRBJ1-2; TRBD1 matches at 7 bases. J was trimmed by 5 bases and V by 5 bases; bases with no gene match: 11. Germline-derived CDR1 and CDR2 are SGHTA and FQGNSA. This CDR3 spans 15 amino acids. The CDR3 region has the DNA TGTGCCAGCAGCACCAGACAGGGAGTGGGGTATGGCTACACCTTC. Its translation is CASSTRQGVGYGYTF.

About this clone: Distinct nucleotide sequences in the sample also encode this CDR3. The chain links TRBV5-1 to TRBJ2-2; tentative D call: TRBD1 (6 bases). This CDR3 has 14 residues. Trimming pared 2 bases from V and 3 bases from J, leaving 8 bases between. Germline CDR1 and CDR2: SGHRS and YFSETQ. The CDR3 here is CASSLQGYTGELFF. CDR3 nucleotides: TGCGCCAGCAGCTTACAGGGTTACACCGGGGAGCTGTTTTTT. The full variable domain, completed using reference TRBV5-1 and TRBJ2-2, is KAGVTQTPRYLIKTRGQQVTLSCSPISGHRSVSWYQQTPGQGLQFLFEYFSETQRNKGNFPGRFSGRQFSNSRSEMNVSTLELGDSALYLCASSLQGYTGELFFGEGSRLTVL.

Concerning this clone: Other DNA sequences within the sample encode an identical CDR3. The chain is built from TRBV9 and TRBJ2-2; weak D call: TRBD2 (5 bases). This CDR3 has 15 residues. Per the germline V gene, CDR1 is SGDLS and CDR2 is YYNGEE. V was shortened by 0 bases and J by 2 bases, with 8 bases between the two germline ends. CDR3 bases: TGTGCCAGCAGCGTAGACGGGATAAACACCGGGGAGCTGTTTTTT. Amino acids: CASSVDGINTGELFF.

This CDR3 reads CASSYSQYGTGAEAFF. DNA of the CDR3: TGTGCCAGCAGTTACTCCCAATACGGGACAGGAGCCGAAGCTTTCTTT. J is TRBJ1-1 and V is TRBV6-5, with TRBD1 identical over 8 bases. CDR3 length: 16 amino acids. Germline CDR1 and CDR2: MNHEY and SVGAGI. V shed 0 bases, J shed 8 bases, and the junction held 11 bases outside the gene matches.

V and J are TRBV25-1 and TRBJ1-1, with D uncertain. Trimming took 2 bases from V and 2 from J, leaving 9 bases between them. Per the germline V gene, CDR1 is MGHDK and CDR2 is SYGVNS. The CDR3 consists of 14 residues. CDR3 DNA sequence: TGTGCCAGCAGTGAAGGCAGCATAAACACTGAAGCTTTCTTT. Protein: CASSEGSINTEAFF.

This clone was found once. This chain links TRBV19 with TRBJ2-7, with 7 positions matching TRBD2. Germline CDR1 LNHDA, CDR2 SQIVND (reference sequence). The junction had 16 bases not matched to a gene; V was cut back by 5 bases and J by 6 bases. The CDR3 spans 16 residues. The CDR3 sequence is CASSLWSGVSGLEQYF. As DNA, the CDR3 is TGTGCCAGTAGTCTCTGGAGCGGGGTGTCGGGGCTCGAGCAGTACTTC. Based on the CDR3 plus reference TRBV19 and TRBJ2-7, the full variable domain is DGGITQSPKYLFRKEGQNVTLSCEQNLNHDAMYWYRQDPGQGLRLIYYSQIVNDFQKGDIAEGYSVSREKKESFPLTVTSAQKNPTAFYLCASSLWSGVSGLEQYFGPGTRLTVT.

This chain links TRBV4-1 with TRBJ2-1; TRBD2 matches 11 bases. CDR1 and CDR2 from the germline V gene are MGHRA and YSYEKL. CDR3 length: 15 residues. J was trimmed by 7 bases and V by 4 bases; bases with no gene match: 6. CDR3 loop: CASSRVSGGANEQFF. DNA of the CDR3: TGCGCCAGCAGCCGAGTTAGCGGGGGGGCTAATGAGCAGTTCTTC.

The V and J genes are TRBV10-3 and TRBJ1-5; maybe TRBD1 (5 bases). This CDR3 is 13 amino acids long. Between the trimmed V and J ends, which lost 6 bases and 4 bases, there was a span of 10 bases. Germline V gene sequence: CDR1 ENHRY, CDR2 SYGVKD. The CDR3 sequence: CAISRGLNQPQHF. In DNA form, the CDR3 reads TGTGCCATCAGCCGGGGGTTGAATCAGCCCCAGCATTTT.

This clone was recorded once. The sample contains more than one DNA sequence encoding this CDR3. This chain uses TRBV6-5 with TRBJ1-3, with no clear D. The CDR3 is 13 amino acids. Germline CDR1 is MNHEY and CDR2 is SVGAGI. Trimming cost V 5 bases and J 3 bases, with 8 bases left between them. The CDR3 region has the DNA TGTGCCAGCAGTCGGGGAGGTGGAAACACCATATATTTT. This gives the protein CASSRGGGNTIYF.

The chain combines TRBV7-9 with TRBJ1-1; D remains ambiguous. The CDR3 totals 18 residues. CDR1 is SEHNR and CDR2 is FQNEAQ in the germline V gene (reference sequence). V was trimmed by 1 base and J by 0 bases, leaving 18 bases between them. The CDR3 sequence is CASSLVLSPSSMNTEAFF. The CDR3 DNA is TGTGCCAGCAGCTTAGTTTTGAGTCCTTCCTCCATGAACACTGAAGCTTTCTTT.

Only one count was recorded for this clone. The J gene is TRBJ2-2, the V gene TRBV2; D might be TRBD2 (5 bases). Trimming stripped 4 bases from V and 0 bases from J, with 9 bases between. This CDR3 has 15 residues. Per germline, CDR1 SNHLY and CDR2 FYNNEI. The CDR3 DNA sequence: TGTGCCAGCAGTGGGATGCGGGCGAACACCGGGGAGCTGTTTTTT. Translation: CASSGMRANTGELFF.

The chain uses TRBV7-2 and TRBJ2-5, with TRBD1 matching over 10 bases. The germline V gene encodes CDR1 SGHTA and CDR2 FQGNSA. The CDR3 length is 16 residues. V lost 0 bases and J lost 4; bases outside the gene matches: 5. The CDR3 sequence: CASSLARDRGTETQYF. The CDR3, as DNA: TGTGCCAGCAGCTTAGCGAGGGACAGGGGAACAGAGACCCAGTACTTC. The complete variable domain, with remaining parts taken from reference TRBV7-2 and TRBJ2-5, reads GAGVSQSPSNKVTEKGKDVELRCDPISGHTALYWYRQSLGQGLEFLIYFQGNSAPDKSGLPSDRFSAERTGGSVSTLTIQRTQQEDSAVYLCASSLARDRGTETQYFGPGTRLLVL.

Remarks on this clone: Other DNA sequences within the sample encode an identical CDR3. V and J are TRBV30 and TRBJ1-4, with D uncertain. Trimming took off 4 bases at V and 3 bases at J, with 9 bases between the two ends. The CDR3 runs 13 residues. Per the germline V gene, CDR1 is GTSNPN and CDR2 is SVGIG (reference sequence). The CDR3 sequence is CAWMGQANEKLFF. The CDR3 nucleotides read TGTGCCTGGATGGGCCAGGCTAATGAAAAACTGTTTTTT.

J is TRBJ1-1 and V is TRBV21-1; the table's TRBD1 call for D was not verified on the DNA. TRBV21-1 counts as a pseudogene. This CDR3 is 15 amino acids long. Here the CDR3 DNA reads TGTGCCAGCAGCAAAAAATCCGGGACACGCCGTCCGTATGGCTTT. Protein: CASSKKSGTRRPYGF.

The chain links TRBV6-1 to TRBJ2-7; no reliable D call. Trimming stripped 7 bases from V and 2 bases from J, with 18 bases between. The germline V gene encodes CDR1 MNHNS and CDR2 SASEGT. The CDR3 length is 15 residues. The CDR3 sequence: CASTTPGSPTYEQYF. Written as DNA, the CDR3 is TGTGCCAGCACCACACCCGGGTCACCCACCTACGAGCAGTACTTC.

This rearrangement joins TRBV9 to TRBJ2-2; 9 bases are shared with TRBD2. This CDR3 spans 16 amino acids. Germline V gene data show CDR1 as SGDLS and CDR2 as YYNGEE. J lost 0 bases, V lost 3 bases, and 3 bases had no gene match. CDR3 coding DNA: TGTGCCAGCAGCGCAAGACTAGCGGCGAACACCGGGGAGCTGTTTTTT. It codes for CASSARLAANTGELFF. Variable domain in full (rest from reference TRBV9 and TRBJ2-2): DSGVTQTPKHLITATGQRVTLRCSPRSGDLSVYWYQQSLDQGLQFLIQYYNGEERAKGNILERFSAQQFPDLHSELNLSSLELGDSALYFCASSARLAANTGELFFGEGSRLTVL.

The CDR3 nucleotides are TGTGCCAGCAGCGTTGGGACTAGCGGGAGTTTTGGGCAGTACTTC. Encoded protein: CASSVGTSGSFGQYF. This sequence joins TRBV11-2 and TRBJ2-7, with TRBD2 identical over 14 bases. The V gene's germline CDR1 is SGHAT and CDR2 FQNNGV. The CDR3 totals 15 residues. J was trimmed by 9 bases and V by 5 bases; bases with no gene match: 9.

In regard to this clone: This sample includes further DNA sequences coding for the same CDR3. The chain is built from TRBV7-2 and TRBJ2-7; D perhaps matches TRBD2 (5 bases). Trimming removed 4 bases at V and 4 bases at J, with 11 bases between. The CDR3 extends over 13 amino acids. The germline CDR1 and CDR2 sequences are SGHTA and FQGNSA. CDR3 coding DNA: TGTGCCAGCAGCTCCGGACTTTTATACGAGCAGTACTTC. This encodes CASSSGLLYEQYF.

This clone was seen ten or more times. The chain recombines TRBV29-1 with TRBJ1-3; TRBD1 matches 8 bases. The germline gives CDR1 SQVTM, CDR2 ANQGSEA. The CDR3 loop spans 13 amino acids. The junction had 5 bases not matched to a gene; V was cut back by 6 bases and J by 4 bases. This CDR3 reads CSVAGGPGNTIYF. The CDR3 coding sequence is TGCAGCGTAGCAGGGGGCCCAGGAAACACCATATATTTT.

The DNA of the CDR3 is TGCGCCAGCAGCTCAACAGGGGGAGCCTACAATGAGCAGTTCTTC. Its protein product is CASSSTGGAYNEQFF. The chain has TRBV5-1 and TRBJ2-1; 8 positions match TRBD1. Per the germline V gene, CDR1 is SGHRS and CDR2 is YFSETQ. Trimming at V came to 3 bases and at J to 2 bases, leaving 4 bases not matched to a gene. The CDR3 length is 15 residues.

The V and J genes are TRBV19 and TRBJ2-1; 10 bases fit TRBD1. With V trimmed by 8 bases and J by 6 bases, 10 bases remained unmatched. The CDR3 consists of 15 residues. In germline, CDR1 is LNHDA, CDR2 SQIVND (reference sequence). The CDR3 DNA sequence: TGTGCCAGTTCTACCGGGACAGGGGTTTTCAATGAGCAGTTCTTC. Amino acid sequence: CASSTGTGVFNEQFF.

The gene calls are TRBV30 and TRBJ2-7; maybe TRBD2 (6 bases). CDR3 size: 14 residues. Germline V gene data show CDR1 as GTSNPN and CDR2 as SVGIG (reference sequence). The V and J ends lost 1 base and 7 bases respectively, with 17 bases between them. The CDR3 DNA follows: TGTGCCTGGAGTGGTCTAGCGCCTCTAGGGGAGCAGTACTTC. It yields the protein CAWSGLAPLGEQYF.